This T cell receptor (beta chain) came from a study of T cell responses to AZD1222 COVID-19 vaccine. Looking at the study overall: Second doses at about 4 or about 12 weeks were pooled.

The junction had 8 bases not matched to a gene; V was cut back by 3 bases and J by 6 bases. CDR1 and CDR2 (germline): ENHRY, SYGVKD. The CDR3 length is 15 residues. Study-wide results and caveats: Vaccine-associated CD4 TCRs spanned spike, dominant at 160-218 and 743-854. The study found Spike-specific TCR breadth and depth rose after two AZD1222 doses. The donor group comprised mostly white British people and more females; the analysis possibly underestimated clonal diversity.

Assay: immunoSEQ multiplex PCR; the TCRdb copy retains only in-frame clones and omits some. The table records 75,000 to 100,000 clones, about nine tenths of them present only once. Concerning this clone itself: As yet, its antigen is unknown.

The sequenced sample was peripheral blood, obtained on day 0 of AZD1222 vaccination. This chain links TRBV10-3 with TRBJ1-2; 9 bases align to TRBD1. The sequence derives from an adult in good health. CDR3 sequence reads: CAISERTGVSDGYTF. The CDR3, as DNA: TGTGCCATCAGTGAAAGGACAGGGGTTTCGGATGGCTACACCTTC.